The 5 T cell receptor beta chains reported below all come from one sample, sequenced in a study of early T cells in non-severe SARS-CoV-2 infection. TCRdb reprocessed the 5' RACE reads via MiXCR and lists one record per CDR3 protein. Among about 50,000 distinct CDR3 sequences listed, around 10% were seen once. The sample here was whole blood, taken at baseline. The receptors derive from an adult who was a healthcare worker with PCR-confirmed SARS-CoV-2 infection or an uninfected control (not recorded which).

The J gene is TRBJ1-2, the V gene TRBV15; D not certain. V shed 5 bases and J shed 7 bases, with 14 bases lying between them. The germline gives CDR1 LNHNV, CDR2 YYDKDF (reference sequence). The CDR3 runs 13 residues. The CDR3 nucleotides read TGTGCCACCAGCGGAGGTAGAGGGCTTGGCTACACCTTC. This translates into CATSGGRGLGYTF. The variable domain in full, with the rest retrieved from reference TRBV15 and TRBJ1-2, is DAMVIQNPRYQVTQFGKPVTLSCSQTLNHNVMYWYQQKSSQAPKLLFHYYDKDFNNEADTPDNFQSRRPNTSFCFLDIRSPGLGDTAMYLCATSGGRGLGYTFGSGTRLTVV.

In this sample, this clonotype turned up many times. The chain has TRBV20-1 and TRBJ2-6, with D hard to call. Deletions cut 1 base from V and 4 bases from J, with 11 bases between. Germline values: CDR1 DFQATT, CDR2 SNEGSKA (reference sequence). The length of the CDR3 is 15 residues. The CDR3 coding sequence is TGCAGTGCTAGAGTGGCACCCGCCGGGGCCAACGTCCTGACTTTC. It translates to CSARVAPAGANVLTF.

This clonotype was counted between two and nine times. The chain joins TRBV6-5 to TRBJ2-7; D remains unclear. V was cut by 7 bases and J by 3 bases, with 13 bases left in between. The V gene's germline CDR1 is MNHEY and CDR2 SVGAGI. The CDR3 length is 13 residues. DNA for the CDR3: TGTGCCAGCACTATGGGCAGCAACTACGAGCAGTACTTC. Amino acids: CASTMGSNYEQYF.

V usage is TRBV4-2 and J usage is TRBJ1-4; tentative D call: TRBD1 (6 bases). The CDR3 loop spans 16 amino acids. V shed 0 bases and J shed 7 bases, with 15 bases lying between them. Germline V lookup: CDR1 LGHNA, CDR2 YNFKEQ. The CDR3 reads CASSQETRGRGEKLFF. The CDR3 nucleotides read TGTGCCAGCAGCCAAGAAACCAGGGGAAGGGGTGAAAAACTGTTTTTT.

This clonotype was seen ten or more times. The chain has TRBV10-1 and TRBJ1-1; D gene ambiguous. The CDR3 is 13 residues long. CDR1 and CDR2 from the germline V gene are WNHNN and SYGVQD (reference sequence). V was shortened by 2 bases and J by 1 base, with 5 bases between the two germline ends. The CDR3 region has the DNA TGCGCCAGCAGTGAGCCCGGGAACACTGAAGCTTTCTTT. Its protein is CASSEPGNTEAFF.